This T cell receptor (beta chain) was sequenced for a study of beta chain features in type 1 diabetes. What was sequenced were expressed TCRB transcripts, since all of the isolated RNA had been reverse transcribed. The assay was immunoSEQ multiplex PCR, and TCRdb's table has in-frame clones only and misses some. This table has roughly 450,000 clones, approximately 13% appearing once. CDR3 length: 14 amino acids. Per the germline V gene, CDR1 is SSHAT and CDR2 is FNYEAQ (reference sequence). This clone has more than one count but fewer than ten. The junction and the germline gene differ at one end; a read error may be behind it.

V and J are TRBV7-7 and TRBJ2-2, with D possibly matching TRBD2 (6 bases). The source of this sequence is a young man in good health. The sample comprised naive CD4+ T cells from blood. CDR3 sequence: CASSSRLVSGELFF. CDR3 coding DNA: TGTGCTAGCAGCTCCAGACTAGTGTCCGGGGAGCTGTTTTTT.